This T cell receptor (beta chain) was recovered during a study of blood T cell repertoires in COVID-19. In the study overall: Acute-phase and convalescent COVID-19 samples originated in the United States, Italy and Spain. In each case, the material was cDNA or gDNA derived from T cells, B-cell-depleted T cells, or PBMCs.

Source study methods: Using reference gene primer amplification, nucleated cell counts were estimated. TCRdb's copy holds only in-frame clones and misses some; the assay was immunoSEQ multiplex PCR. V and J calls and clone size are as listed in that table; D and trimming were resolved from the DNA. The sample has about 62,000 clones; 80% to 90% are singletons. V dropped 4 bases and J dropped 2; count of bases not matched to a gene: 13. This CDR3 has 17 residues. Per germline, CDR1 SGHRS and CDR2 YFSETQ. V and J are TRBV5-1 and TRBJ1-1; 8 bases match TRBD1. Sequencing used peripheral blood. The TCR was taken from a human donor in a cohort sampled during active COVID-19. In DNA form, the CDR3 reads TGCGCCAGCAGCCGAAATCCTAAAGGACAGGGTAACACTGAAGCTTTCTTT. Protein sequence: CASSRNPKGQGNTEAFF.